A selection of T cell receptor beta chains follows, all from one sample in a study of early T cells in non-severe SARS-CoV-2 infection. One entry per CDR3 protein, called by TCRdb with MiXCR from the 5' RACE reads. The sample includes 55,000 to 65,000 distinct CDR3 sequences, around 13% of them seen just once. The sample here was whole blood, taken at baseline. The receptors shown here come from an adult who was a healthcare worker with PCR-confirmed SARS-CoV-2 infection or an uninfected control (not recorded which). The CDR3 runs from the conserved cysteine through the conserved F or W. D genes are given only for firm matches. For some rows the clone size is stated as once, few or many, or as a class when expanded; others skip it.

CDR3aa	CDR3nt	d_gene	v_gene	j_gene	len	abundance
CASSLLGQNTEAFF	TGTGCCAGCAGTTTACTCGGTCAAAACACTGAAGCTTTCTTT	-	TRBV27	TRBJ1-1	14	many
CASSQGSRDYGYTF	TGCGCCAGCAGCCAAGGTAGCAGGGACTATGGCTACACCTTC	-	TRBV4-3	TRBJ1-2	14	few
CASSSGLASWPEQYF	TGTGCCAGCAGCTCCGGACTAGCGTCATGGCCCGAGCAGTACTTC	TRBD2	TRBV7-2	TRBJ2-7	15	few
CASSPWVWETQYF	TGTGCCAGCAGTCCCTGGGTGTGGGAGACCCAGTACTTC	-	TRBV5-6	TRBJ2-5	13	few
CSVVPSGTYVQYF	TGCAGCGTTGTGCCTAGCGGGACCTACGTGCAGTACTTC	TRBD2	TRBV29-1	TRBJ2-7	13	-
CSARDGGRGVNEQFF	TGCAGTGCTAGAGATGGAGGCAGGGGTGTCAATGAGCAGTTCTTC	-	TRBV20-1	TRBJ2-1	15	few
CSALGHIPGELFF	TGCAGTGCCCTGGGACACATCCCCGGGGAGCTGTTTTTT	-	TRBV20-1	TRBJ2-2	13	few
CASRGTGGLDEQFF	TGTGCCAGCAGAGGGACAGGGGGCTTAGATGAGCAGTTCTTC	TRBD1	TRBV12-3/TRBV12-4	TRBJ2-1	14	many
CASGMGQGRNQPQHF	TGTGCCAGTGGAATGGGACAGGGGCGCAATCAGCCCCAGCATTTT	TRBD1	TRBV28	TRBJ1-5	15	few
CATSDPTGLSGELFF	TGTGCCACCAGTGATCCGACAGGGTTGTCCGGGGAGCTGTTTTTT	TRBD1	TRBV24-1	TRBJ2-2	15	many
CASSSWDRMNTEAFF	TGCGCCAGCAGCTCGTGGGACAGGATGAACACTGAAGCTTTCTTT	TRBD1	TRBV5-1	TRBJ1-1	15	-
CASSGGGYSNQPQHF	TGTGCCAGCAGTGGGGGTGGATATAGCAATCAGCCCCAGCATTTT	-	TRBV12-3/TRBV12-4	TRBJ1-5	15	-
CASSLGGAWDEQYF	TGTGCCAGCAGTTTGGGGGGGGCTTGGGACGAGCAGTACTTC	-	TRBV12-3/TRBV12-4	TRBJ2-7	14	-
CAIISLGEQFF	TGTGCCATCATTTCGTTGGGTGAGCAGTTCTTC	-	TRBV10-3	TRBJ2-1	11	few
CASVSSVGAHEQFF	TGTGCCAGCGTGTCTAGTGTCGGCGCCCATGAGCAGTTCTTC	-	TRBV2	TRBJ2-1	14	-
CASSLPGLQELFF	TGTGCCAGCAGCCTTCCGGGGCTCCAAGAGCTGTTTTTT	-	TRBV9	TRBJ2-2	13	-
CASSLAVAGQQETQYF	TGCGCCAGCAGCTTGGCGGTAGCGGGACAACAAGAGACCCAGTACTTC	TRBD2	TRBV5-1	TRBJ2-5	16	-
CASRGLGEGTDTQYF	TGTGCCAGTAGGGGCCTGGGCGAGGGCACAGATACGCAGTATTTT	-	TRBV19	TRBJ2-3	15	-
CSARVGQVLYGYTF	TGCAGTGCTAGGGTAGGACAGGTACTCTATGGCTACACCTTC	TRBD1	TRBV20-1	TRBJ1-2	14	few
CASSHGSGRPGPTEAFF	TGCGCCAGCAGCCACGGTTCAGGGCGCCCCGGCCCCACTGAAGCTTTCTTT	-	TRBV4-1	TRBJ1-1	17	-
CASSYKATNTEAFF	TGTGCCAGCAGTTACAAGGCTACGAACACTGAAGCTTTCTTT	-	TRBV6-5	TRBJ1-1	14	few
CASSSDRLSYQETQYF	TGTGCCAGCAGCAGTGACAGGCTCTCGTACCAAGAGACCCAGTACTTC	-	TRBV7-9	TRBJ2-5	16	-
CASSSQGARYTQYF	TGTGCCAGCAGTTCCCAGGGGGCGCGCTATACGCAGTATTTT	TRBD1	TRBV28	TRBJ2-3	14	many
CASRGQGIYGYTF	TGTGCCAGCAGGGGCCAGGGGATCTATGGCTACACCTTC	-	TRBV2	TRBJ1-2	13	few
CASSYSRRGGDTQYF	TGTGCCAGCAGTTACTCGCGGCGGGGCGGTGATACGCAGTATTTT	-	TRBV6-5	TRBJ2-3	15	few
CASSLARGLDTQYF	TGTGCCAGCAGCTTAGCCAGGGGACTGGATACGCAGTATTTT	-	TRBV7-2	TRBJ2-3	14	-
CASSPAGTDRTDTQYF	TGTGCCAGCAGCCCCGCCGGGACAGATAGAACAGATACGCAGTATTTT	TRBD1	TRBV11-2	TRBJ2-3	16	-
CASSYGQGRKAFF	TGTGCCAGCAGTTACGGGCAGGGGCGTAAAGCTTTCTTT	-	TRBV6-7	TRBJ1-1	13	many
CASSQRLQQRTERTGELFF	TGTGCCAGCAGTCAAAGACTTCAGCAGCGGACCGAGCGTACCGGGGAGCTGTTTTTT	-	TRBV27	TRBJ2-2	19	few
CSARKIASSYNEQFF	TGCAGTGCTAGAAAGATAGCTAGCTCCTACAATGAGCAGTTCTTC	-	TRBV20-1	TRBJ2-1	15	many
CSAEGLAAEQYF	TGCAGTGCTGAGGGACTAGCCGCCGAGCAGTACTTC	TRBD2	TRBV20-1	TRBJ2-7	12	-
CATAPQGRHEQYF	TGCGCCACCGCCCCGCAGGGACGGCACGAGCAGTACTTC	-	TRBV10-2	TRBJ2-7	13	-
CASSQGVYNSPLHF	TGTGCCAGCAGCCAAGGGGTATATAATTCACCCCTCCACTTT	-	TRBV3-1	TRBJ1-6	14	many
CSARDGDYEQYF	TGCAGCGCTCGGGACGGTGACTACGAGCAGTACTTC	-	TRBV29-1	TRBJ2-7	12	-
CASSPEYSYGYTF	TGTGCCAGCTCACCAGAATACAGCTATGGCTACACCTTC	-	TRBV18	TRBJ1-2	13	-
CASSTGPPNGNTIYF	TGTGCCAGCAGTACGGGTCCTCCGAATGGAAACACCATATATTTT	-	TRBV28	TRBJ1-3	15	many
CASSNTGELFF	TGTGCCAGCAGCAACACCGGGGAGCTGTTTTTT	-	TRBV6-2/TRBV6-3	TRBJ2-2	11	many
CASSPPFGEGTGELFF	TGTGCCAGCAGTCCCCCCTTTGGGGAGGGCACCGGGGAGCTGTTTTTT	TRBD2	TRBV28	TRBJ2-2	16	-
CSATPGGRADTQYF	TGCAGTGCTACCCCGGGGGGGCGGGCAGATACGCAGTATTTT	TRBD2	TRBV20-1	TRBJ2-3	14	-
CASTSSTGNEQFF	TGTGCCAGCACCTCCTCGACAGGTAATGAGCAGTTCTTC	-	TRBV7-9	TRBJ2-1	13	few
CASRPLALEQYF	TGTGCCAGCAGACCACTTGCTTTGGAGCAGTACTTC	-	TRBV2	TRBJ2-7	12	-
CASSLGLVETYEQYF	TGTGCCAGCAGCCTCGGACTAGTAGAGACCTACGAGCAGTACTTC	TRBD2	TRBV7-9	TRBJ2-7	15	-
CASTGQGKNSPLHF	TGTGCCAGCACCGGACAGGGCAAAAATTCACCCCTCCACTTT	TRBD1	TRBV14	TRBJ1-6	14	few
CAISQRGDHTDTQYF	TGTGCCATATCCCAGCGGGGGGACCACACAGATACGCAGTATTTT	TRBD2	TRBV6-2/TRBV6-3	TRBJ2-3	15	many
CASRLSDTEAFF	TGTGCCAGCAGGCTCTCGGACACTGAAGCTTTCTTT	-	TRBV2	TRBJ1-1	12	few
CASSLGTSYSYEQYF	TGTGCCAGCAGCTTAGGGACTTCCTACTCCTACGAGCAGTACTTC	-	TRBV7-9	TRBJ2-7	15	-
CSVGTGTYEQYF	TGCAGCGTTGGAACAGGGACCTACGAGCAGTACTTC	-	TRBV29-1	TRBJ2-7	12	few
CASPGTDTQYF	TGCGCCAGCCCCGGGACAGATACGCAGTATTTT	-	TRBV5-1	TRBJ2-3	11	few
CASTDPGQTYEQYF	TGTGCCAGCACTGATCCGGGACAGACCTACGAGCAGTACTTC	TRBD1	TRBV6-2/TRBV6-3	TRBJ2-7	14	few